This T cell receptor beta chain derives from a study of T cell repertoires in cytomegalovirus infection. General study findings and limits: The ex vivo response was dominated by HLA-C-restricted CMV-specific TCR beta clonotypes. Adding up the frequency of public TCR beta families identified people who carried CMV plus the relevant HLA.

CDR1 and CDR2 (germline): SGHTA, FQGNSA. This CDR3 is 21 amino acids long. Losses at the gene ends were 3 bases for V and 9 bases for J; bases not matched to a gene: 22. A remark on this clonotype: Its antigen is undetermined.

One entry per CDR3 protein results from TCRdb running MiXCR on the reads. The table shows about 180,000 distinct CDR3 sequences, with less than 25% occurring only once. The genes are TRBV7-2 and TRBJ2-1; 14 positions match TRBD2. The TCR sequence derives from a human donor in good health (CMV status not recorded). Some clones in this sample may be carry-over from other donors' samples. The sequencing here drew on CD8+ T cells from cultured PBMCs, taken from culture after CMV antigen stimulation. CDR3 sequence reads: CASSFSGHQGLAGDPLSEQFF. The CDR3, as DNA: TGTGCCAGCAGCTTCTCGGGACACCAGGGACTAGCGGGGGACCCTCTCAGTGAGCAGTTCTTC. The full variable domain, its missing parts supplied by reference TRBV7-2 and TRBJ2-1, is GAGVSQSPSNKVTEKGKDVELRCDPISGHTALYWYRQSLGQGLEFLIYFQGNSAPDKSGLPSDRFSAERTGGSVSTLTIQRTQQEDSAVYLCASSFSGHQGLAGDPLSEQFFGPGTRLTVL.